The 20 T cell receptor beta chains in this list originate from one sample, sequenced in a study of metastatic and nonmetastatic thyroid tumors. TCRdb re-analyzed the PCR reads using MiXCR. The repertoire holds about 15,000 clones, with under 25% as singletons. Thyroid surgery was preceded by no treatment in any patient. The sequencing input was blood. These receptors came from a female donor with papillary thyroid cancer or a benign thyroid nodule (not recorded which). Some clones in this sample may be carry-over from other donors' samples.

This clone was seen at least ten times. The J gene is TRBJ1-1, the V gene TRBV2; 9 bases agree with TRBD1. The V gene end was trimmed by 6 bases and the J gene end by 0 bases; junction bases not matched to a gene: 2. This CDR3 has 14 residues. From germline, CDR1 is SNHLY and CDR2 FYNNEI. The CDR3 coding sequence is TGTGCCAGCAGGGACAGGGGCATGAACACTGAAGCTTTCTTT. Translation: CASRDRGMNTEAFF.

This clone was found many times. The chain employs TRBV18 and TRBJ2-7, with 7 bases lining up with TRBD2. Germline CDR1 reads KGHSH; CDR2 reads LQKENI. This CDR3 spans 17 amino acids. The ends lost 2 bases at V and 0 bases at J; junction bases unmatched: 10. This CDR3 is CASSPNSGTTSSYEQYF. The CDR3 DNA sequence: TGTGCCAGCTCACCAAACTCCGGGACTACGAGCTCCTACGAGCAGTACTTC.

In its sample, this clone is medium-sized. The gene calls are TRBV5-1 and TRBJ1-2; maybe TRBD1 (6 bases). V lost 5 bases to trimming and J lost 8 bases, with 25 bases between them. CDR3 length: 16 amino acids. Per germline, CDR1 SGHRS and CDR2 YFSETQ. For the CDR3, the DNA is TGCGCCAGCAGTGTTGGGGGCTCGTCTGTCTCAGGGGGCTACACCTTC. Translated, it gives CASSVGGSSVSGGYTF.

This clone appeared many times. The chain employs TRBV19 and TRBJ2-3; D is uncertain. The CDR3 has 13 residues. Germline CDR1 LNHDA, CDR2 SQIVND (reference sequence). V shed 8 bases and J shed 4 bases, with 13 bases lying between them. The CDR3 sequence is CASFDPWADTQYF. CDR3 bases: TGTGCCAGTTTCGATCCCTGGGCAGATACGCAGTATTTT.

By share, this clone ranks as medium-sized (0.01 to 0.1%). J is TRBJ2-2 and V is TRBV12-3 or TRBV12-4; 11 bases are a match to TRBD2. The V gene end was trimmed by 5 bases and the J gene end by 4 bases; junction bases not matched to a gene: 6. The CDR3 sequence is 16 residues long. CDR3: CASSDRLAGLTGELFF. The CDR3 nucleotides are TGTGCCAGCAGTGATAGACTAGCGGGACTCACCGGGGAGCTGTTTTTT.

This clone was counted many times. The chain links TRBV7-4 to TRBJ2-7; 8 positions match TRBD1. The CDR3 has 18 amino acids. The V segment lost 4 bases and the J segment 0 bases; nucleotides outside the gene matches: 14. Germline values: CDR1 SGHVT, CDR2 SQSDAQ. The CDR3 DNA sequence: TGTGCCAGCAGCTCCTGTACCGAGACAGGGGTCGTCTCCTACGAGCAGTACTTC. Translation gives CASSSCTETGVVSYEQYF.

This clone was observed many times. The chain carries TRBV2 and TRBJ1-4; 9 nucleotides align to TRBD1. CDR3 length: 16 amino acids. With V trimmed by 8 bases and J by 3 bases, 10 bases remained unmatched. The germline CDR1 and CDR2 sequences are SNHLY and FYNNEI. CDR3 nucleotides: TGTGCCAGCCGCTACAGGGGGCGCTTTGCTAATGAAAAACTGTTTTTT. Its translation: CASRYRGRFANEKLFF.

This clone ranks as medium-sized. This chain connects TRBV6-1 to TRBJ1-6, with D uncertain. V gave up 1 base and J gave up 10 bases, with 5 bases separating them. Looked up from germline, CDR1 is MNHNS and CDR2 is SASEGT. The CDR3 length is 12 residues. The CDR3 region has the DNA TGTGCCAGCAGTGAAGTAGGCTCACCCCTCCACTTT. As protein: CASSEVGSPLHF.

Within the sample, this clone is medium-sized. The chain employs TRBV28 and TRBJ2-7; D is undetermined. V was trimmed by 10 bases and J by 0 bases, leaving 13 bases between them. The CDR3 length is 13 residues. From germline, CDR1 is MDHEN and CDR2 SYDVKM. This CDR3 is CATTSFSSYEQYF. The CDR3 nucleotides read TGTGCCACCACGAGTTTTAGCTCCTACGAGCAGTACTTC.

In its sample, this clone was seen once. This may be a read error, as it is one base from a much larger clone. V is TRBV5-4 and J is TRBJ1-2; D may be TRBD1 (5 bases). Germline V gives CDR1 SGHNT, CDR2 YYREEE (reference sequence). The CDR3 has 14 amino acids. The CDR3 DNA follows: TGTTCCAGCACCGAAGGAGGGGACCTCTATGGCTACACCTTC. Its translation: CSSTEGGDLYGYTF.

This clone is classed as medium-sized. The chain couples TRBV28 to TRBJ2-7; TRBD1 agrees at 7 bases. Per germline, CDR1 MDHEN and CDR2 SYDVKM. This CDR3 region has 14 residues. V was clipped by 3 bases and J by 3 bases; unmatched bases: 5. The CDR3 here is CASSFSQGDYEQYF. The CDR3 DNA reads as TGTGCCAGCAGTTTTTCTCAGGGGGACTACGAGCAGTACTTC. Filled out from reference TRBV28 and TRBJ2-7, the complete variable domain reads DVKVTQSSRYLVKRTGEKVFLECVQDMDHENMFWYRQDPGLGLRLIYFSYDVKMKEKGDIPEGYSVSREKKERFSLILESASTNQTSMYLCASSFSQGDYEQYFGPGTRLTVT.

This clone is labeled medium-sized. The gene calls are TRBV25-1 and TRBJ1-6; 10 bases fit TRBD1. CDR3 length: 13 residues. Germline CDR1 and CDR2: MGHDK and SYGVNS. With 8 bases clipped from V and 9 bases from J, the junction kept 4 bases outside the gene matches. CDR3 bases: TGTGCCAGCTCCAGACAGGGGGCTTCACCCCTCCACTTT. Encoded protein: CASSRQGASPLHF.

Regarding this clone: Germline is not matched at one junction end, which may reflect a read error. The rearrangement joins TRBV6-1 to TRBJ2-5; 10 positions agree with TRBD2. The CDR3 runs 16 residues. Germline V gene sequence: CDR1 MNHNS, CDR2 SASEGT. CDR3 sequence: CASTLNVAGGQDTRYF. The CDR3 DNA reads as TGTGCCAGCACCCTCAACGTAGCGGGAGGTCAAGATACCCGGTACTTC.

This clone is deemed medium-sized. The chain joins TRBV2 to TRBJ2-2, with TRBD1 matching over 7 bases. Germline values: CDR1 SNHLY, CDR2 FYNNEI. The CDR3 totals 12 residues. V lost 5 bases, J lost 6 bases, and 0 bases stayed unmatched. CDR3 loop: CASSTGAGELFF. CDR3 DNA sequence: TGTGCCAGCAGTACAGGGGCCGGGGAGCTGTTTTTT.

V and J are TRBV7-8 and TRBJ2-2; D is undetermined. The CDR3 length is 12 residues. Germline CDR1 is SGHVS and CDR2 is FQNEAQ. Trimming stripped 8 bases from V and 8 bases from J, with 12 bases between. The CDR3 is CASGSIGGELFF. CDR3 sequence (DNA): TGTGCCAGCGGGTCTATAGGGGGGGAGCTGTTTTTT.

This clone was observed a handful of times. A much larger clone is a single base away; this may be a read error. Here the CDR3 DNA reads TGTGCCAGCAGCTTTAGCGGGAGTTACGCAGATACGCAGTATTTT. Amino acid sequence: CASSFSGSYADTQYF. This sequence joins TRBV7-6 and TRBJ2-3, with TRBD2 identical over 9 bases. The germline CDR1 and CDR2 sequences are SGHVS and FNYEAQ. CDR3 length equals 15 residues. V was pared by 3 bases and J by 4 bases, with 5 bases of the junction left unmatched.

This clone is categorized as medium-sized. The V and J genes are TRBV6-5 and TRBJ2-1; D is possibly TRBD2 (6 bases). Germline loops: CDR1 MNHEY, CDR2 SVGAGI. V was shortened by 0 bases and J by 8 bases, with 14 bases between the two germline ends. The CDR3 has 15 amino acids. The CDR3 loop reads CASSYSGGARDEQFF. The CDR3 DNA sequence: TGTGCCAGCAGTTACTCGGGCGGGGCCCGGGATGAGCAGTTCTTC.

This clone has at least ten counts. This chain links TRBV14 with TRBJ2-1; 9 bases fit TRBD2. From germline, CDR1 is SGHDN and CDR2 FVKESK. Trimming cost V 1 base and J 11 bases; bases outside gene matches: 12. This CDR3 contains 16 residues. This CDR3 reads CASSQVGDSGRHKQFF. Here the CDR3 DNA reads TGTGCCAGCAGCCAAGTTGGGGATAGCGGGAGACATAAGCAGTTCTTC.

The chain links TRBV20-1 to TRBJ2-3; 9 nucleotides line up with TRBD2. The CDR3 runs to 15 residues. Trimming cost V 1 base and J 3 bases; bases outside gene matches: 5. CDR1 is DFQATT and CDR2 is SNEGSKA in the germline V gene (reference sequence). The CDR3 bases are TGCAGTGCTAGAGTATTAGCGGGAGAAACAGATACGCAGTATTTT. It is translated as CSARVLAGETDTQYF.

The gene calls are TRBV28 and TRBJ2-1; the D gene is possibly TRBD2 (6 bases). CDR3 length equals 17 residues. In germline, CDR1 is MDHEN, CDR2 SYDVKM. With 3 bases removed from V and 7 bases from J, the gap between germline ends came to 22 bases. CDR3: CASSLEEGASLGNEQFF. DNA for the CDR3: TGTGCCAGCAGTTTGGAGGAGGGAGCTAGCCTCGGGAATGAGCAGTTCTTC.